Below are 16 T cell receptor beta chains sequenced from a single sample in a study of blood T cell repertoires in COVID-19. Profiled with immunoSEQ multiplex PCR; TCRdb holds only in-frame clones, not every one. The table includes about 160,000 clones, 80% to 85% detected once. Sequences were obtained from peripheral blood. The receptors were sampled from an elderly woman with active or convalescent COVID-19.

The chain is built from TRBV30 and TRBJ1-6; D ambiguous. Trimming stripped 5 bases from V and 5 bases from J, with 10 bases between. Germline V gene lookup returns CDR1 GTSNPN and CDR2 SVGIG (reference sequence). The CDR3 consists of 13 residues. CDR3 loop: CAWDKRDNSPLHF. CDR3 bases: TGTGCCTGGGATAAGAGGGATAATTCACCCCTCCACTTT.

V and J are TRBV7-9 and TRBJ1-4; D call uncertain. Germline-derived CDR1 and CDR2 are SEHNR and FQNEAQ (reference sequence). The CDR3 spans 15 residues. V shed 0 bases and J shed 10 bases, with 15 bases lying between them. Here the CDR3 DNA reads TGTGCCAGCAGCTTAGCGGGCCCCCCGGAAGGAAAACTGTTTTTT. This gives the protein CASSLAGPPEGKLFF.

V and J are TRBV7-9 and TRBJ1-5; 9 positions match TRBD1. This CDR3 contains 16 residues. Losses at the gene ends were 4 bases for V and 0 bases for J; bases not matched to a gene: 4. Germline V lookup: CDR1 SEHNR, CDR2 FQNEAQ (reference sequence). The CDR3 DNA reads TGTGCCAGCAGCTCGGGACAGGGTGATAGCAATCAGCCCCAGCATTTT. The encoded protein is CASSSGQGDSNQPQHF.

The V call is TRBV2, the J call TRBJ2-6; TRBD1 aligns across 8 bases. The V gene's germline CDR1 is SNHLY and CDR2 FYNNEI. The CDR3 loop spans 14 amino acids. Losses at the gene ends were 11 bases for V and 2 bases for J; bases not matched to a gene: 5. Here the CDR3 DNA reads TGTGCCGGAAAGACAGGGGCTGGGGCCAACGTCCTGACTTTC. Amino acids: CAGKTGAGANVLTF.

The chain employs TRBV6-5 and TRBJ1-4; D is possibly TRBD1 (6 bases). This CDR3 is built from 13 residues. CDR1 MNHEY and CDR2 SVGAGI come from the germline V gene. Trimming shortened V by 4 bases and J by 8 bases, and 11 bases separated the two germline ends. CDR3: CASSFRTGEKLFF. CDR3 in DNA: TGTGCCAGCAGTTTCCGAACAGGGGAAAAACTGTTTTTT.

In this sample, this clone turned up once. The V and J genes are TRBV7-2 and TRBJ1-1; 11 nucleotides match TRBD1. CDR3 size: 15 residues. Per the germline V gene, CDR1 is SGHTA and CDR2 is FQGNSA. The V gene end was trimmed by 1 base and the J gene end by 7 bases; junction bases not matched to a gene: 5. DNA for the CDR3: TGTGCCAGCAGCTTAGTGGGGACAGGGGGTAGTGAAGCTTTCTTT. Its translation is CASSLVGTGGSEAFF.

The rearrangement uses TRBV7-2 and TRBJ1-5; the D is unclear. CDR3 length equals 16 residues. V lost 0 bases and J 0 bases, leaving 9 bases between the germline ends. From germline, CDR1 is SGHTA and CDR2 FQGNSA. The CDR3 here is CASSLASGDSNQPQHF. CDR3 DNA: TGTGCCAGCAGCTTAGCTTCGGGAGATAGCAATCAGCCCCAGCATTTT.

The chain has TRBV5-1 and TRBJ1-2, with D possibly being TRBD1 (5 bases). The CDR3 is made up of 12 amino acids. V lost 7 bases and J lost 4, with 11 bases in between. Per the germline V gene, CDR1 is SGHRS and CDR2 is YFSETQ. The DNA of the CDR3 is TGCGCCAGCCGGGGGGAACTCTATGGCTACACCTTC. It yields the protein CASRGELYGYTF.

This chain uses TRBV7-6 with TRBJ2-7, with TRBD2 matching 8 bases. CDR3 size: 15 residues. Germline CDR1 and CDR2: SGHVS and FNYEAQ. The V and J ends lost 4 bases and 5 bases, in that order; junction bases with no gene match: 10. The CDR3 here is CASSSGGGLEHEQYF. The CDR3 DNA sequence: TGTGCCAGCAGCTCTGGGGGGGGACTAGAGCACGAGCAGTACTTC.

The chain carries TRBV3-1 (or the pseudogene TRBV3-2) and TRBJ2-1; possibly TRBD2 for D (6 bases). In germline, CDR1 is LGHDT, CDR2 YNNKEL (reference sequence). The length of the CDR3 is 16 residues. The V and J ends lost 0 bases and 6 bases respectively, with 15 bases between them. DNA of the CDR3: TGTGCCAGCAGCCAAGAGGGACTTCTTACATTCAATGAGCAGTTCTTC. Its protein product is CASSQEGLLTFNEQFF.

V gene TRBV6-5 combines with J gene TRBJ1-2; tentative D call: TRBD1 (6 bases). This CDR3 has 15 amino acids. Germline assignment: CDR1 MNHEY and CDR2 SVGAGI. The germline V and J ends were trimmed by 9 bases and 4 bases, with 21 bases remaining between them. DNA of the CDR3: TGTGCCAGTCACGGGGGGCAGGGATTAGGCTATGGCTACACCTTC. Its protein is CASHGGQGLGYGYTF.

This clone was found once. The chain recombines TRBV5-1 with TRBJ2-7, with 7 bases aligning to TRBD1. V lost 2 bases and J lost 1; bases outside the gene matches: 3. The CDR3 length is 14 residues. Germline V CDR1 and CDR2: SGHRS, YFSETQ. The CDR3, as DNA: TGCGCCAGCAGCTTTGGACAGGATTCCTACGAGCAGTACTTC. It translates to CASSFGQDSYEQYF.

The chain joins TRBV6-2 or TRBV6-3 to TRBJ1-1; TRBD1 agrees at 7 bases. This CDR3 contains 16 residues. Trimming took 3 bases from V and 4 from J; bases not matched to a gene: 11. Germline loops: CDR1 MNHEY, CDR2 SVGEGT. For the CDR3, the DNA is TGTGCCAGCAGTTATCCGTCAGGGGGAGTGGGCACTGAAGCTTTCTTT. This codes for CASSYPSGGVGTEAFF.

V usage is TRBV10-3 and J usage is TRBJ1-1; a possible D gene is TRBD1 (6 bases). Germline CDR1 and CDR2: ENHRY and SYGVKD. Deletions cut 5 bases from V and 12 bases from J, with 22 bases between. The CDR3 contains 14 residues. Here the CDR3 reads CAISRGELSQGTFF. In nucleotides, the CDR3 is TGTGCCATCAGTCGGGGCGAGCTTTCACAGGGAACTTTCTTT.

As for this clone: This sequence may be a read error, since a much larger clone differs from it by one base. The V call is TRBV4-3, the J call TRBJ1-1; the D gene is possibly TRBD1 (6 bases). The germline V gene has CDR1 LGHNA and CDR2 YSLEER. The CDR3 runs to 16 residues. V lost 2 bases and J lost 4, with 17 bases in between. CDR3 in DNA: TGCGCCAGCAGCCAAAAGGCCGGGACACTGGGCACTGAAGCTTTCTTT. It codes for CASSQKAGTLGTEAFF.

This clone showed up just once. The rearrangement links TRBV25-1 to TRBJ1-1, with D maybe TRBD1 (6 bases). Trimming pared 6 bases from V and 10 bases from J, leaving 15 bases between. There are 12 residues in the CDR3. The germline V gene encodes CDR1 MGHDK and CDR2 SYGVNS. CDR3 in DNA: TGTGCCAGCAGCCATGGGGGCGGGGGAGCTTTCTTT. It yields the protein CASSHGGGGAFF.